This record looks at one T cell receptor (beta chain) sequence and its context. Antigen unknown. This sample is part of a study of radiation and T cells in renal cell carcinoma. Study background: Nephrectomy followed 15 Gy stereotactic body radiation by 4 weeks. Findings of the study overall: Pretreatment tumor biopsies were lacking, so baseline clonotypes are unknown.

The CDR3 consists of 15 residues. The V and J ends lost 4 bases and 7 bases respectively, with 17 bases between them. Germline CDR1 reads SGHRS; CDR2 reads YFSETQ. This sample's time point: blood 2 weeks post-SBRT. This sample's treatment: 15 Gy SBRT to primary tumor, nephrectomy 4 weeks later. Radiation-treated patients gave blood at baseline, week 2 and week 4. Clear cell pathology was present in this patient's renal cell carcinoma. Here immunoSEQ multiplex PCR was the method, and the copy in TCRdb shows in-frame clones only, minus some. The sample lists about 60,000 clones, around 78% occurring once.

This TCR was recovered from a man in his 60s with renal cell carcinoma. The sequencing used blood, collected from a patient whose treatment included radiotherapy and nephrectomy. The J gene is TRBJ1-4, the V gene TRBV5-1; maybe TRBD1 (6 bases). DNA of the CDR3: TGCGCCAGCAGCGTCAGGGGTCGAGGCGGTGAAAAACTGTTTTTT. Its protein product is CASSVRGRGGEKLFF.